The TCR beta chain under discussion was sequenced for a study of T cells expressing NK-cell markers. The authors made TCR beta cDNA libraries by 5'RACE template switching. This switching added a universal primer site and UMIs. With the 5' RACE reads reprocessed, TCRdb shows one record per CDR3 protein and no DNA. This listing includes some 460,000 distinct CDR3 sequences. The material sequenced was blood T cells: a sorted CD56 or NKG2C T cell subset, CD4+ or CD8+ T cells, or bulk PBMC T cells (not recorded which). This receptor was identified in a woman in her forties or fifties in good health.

The CDR3 spells CAISDSLPGVQETQYF. The chain links TRBV10-3 to TRBJ2-5; TCRdb designates TRBD2, a call that cannot be tested without DNA. The V gene's germline CDR1 is ENHRY and CDR2 SYGVKD. The CDR3 contains 16 residues.